These T cell receptor beta chains were read from a single sample in a study of vaccination effects on CD4 cells after COVID-19. Sequencing used immunoSEQ multiplex PCR; TCRdb keeps in-frame clones, though not all of them. The sample lists about 58,000 clones; about three quarters were seen once. These TCRs' antigens remain unknown. This specimen consisted of CD4+ T cells from PBMCs cultured without peptide, obtained before COVID-19 vaccination. The source of these receptors is a human donor who received a COVID-19 vaccine. Both conserved end residues are part of each CDR3. The D gene is left open where the match is weak. The size of a clone is reported for some rows only, either as once, few or many, or as a class for expanded clones.

few	TRBD2	TRBV6-6	TRBJ2-3	CASSYRSGTSTDTQYF	TGTGCCAGCAGTTACCGTAGCGGGACTAGCACAGATACGCAGTATTTT
NA	NA	TRBV9	TRBJ1-6	CASSVAWGNSPLHF	TGTGCCAGCAGCGTAGCTTGGGGGAATTCACCCCTCCACTTT
NA	TRBD1	TRBV30	TRBJ1-2	CAWSPGQGVIYGYTF	TGTGCCTGGAGTCCGGGACAGGGGGTTATCTATGGCTACACCTTC
NA	NA	TRBV15	TRBJ2-1	CATSRGGAVYNEQFF	TGTGCCACCAGCAGAGGAGGGGCCGTCTACAATGAGCAGTTCTTC
NA	NA	TRBV24-1	TRBJ1-3	CATSGHRESSGNTIYF	TGTGCCACCAGTGGTCACAGGGAAAGCTCTGGAAACACCATATATTTT
NA	NA	TRBV5-1	TRBJ1-2	CASSLGVQLGGFYGYTF	TGCGCCAGCAGCTTGGGGGTACAATTGGGCGGTTTCTATGGCTACACCTTC
NA	TRBD2	TRBV7-3	TRBJ2-2	CASSPSGGGNTGELFF	TGTGCCAGCAGCCCTAGCGGGGGGGGTAACACCGGGGAGCTGTTTTTT
NA	NA	TRBV2	TRBJ2-5	CASRRTEQETQYF	TGTGCCAGCAGGCGTACGGAGCAAGAGACCCAGTACTTC
NA	TRBD1	TRBV11-2	TRBJ1-2	CASSLVGQGARGYTF	TGTGCCAGCAGCTTAGTGGGACAGGGGGCGAGGGGCTACACCTTC
medium-sized	NA	TRBV28	TRBJ1-5	CASSGNRGTQPQHF	TGTGCCAGCAGTGGAAATCGGGGGACTCAGCCCCAGCATTTT
few	TRBD1	TRBV10-1	TRBJ1-2	CASSGTGGYTF	TGCGCCAGCAGTGGGACAGGTGGCTACACCTTC
NA	NA	TRBV30	TRBJ1-5	CAWSGGYSNQPQHF	TGTGCCTGGAGCGGGGGATATAGCAATCAGCCCCAGCATTTT
NA	TRBD1	TRBV7-3	TRBJ2-1	CASSPTGDTYNEQFF	TGTGCCAGCAGCCCTACAGGGGATACCTACAATGAGCAGTTCTTC
NA	NA	TRBV9	TRBJ2-2	CASSVEGTWTNTGELFF	TGTGCCAGCAGCGTAGAAGGGACTTGGACGAACACCGGGGAGCTGTTTTTT
NA	NA	TRBV18	TRBJ1-4	CASSPNPGQVAKLFF	TGTGCCAGCTCACCAAACCCGGGCCAGGTGGCCAAACTGTTTTTT
NA	NA	TRBV6-5	TRBJ1-4	CASSAGATTNEKLFF	TGTGCCAGCAGCGCAGGAGCTACAACTAATGAAAAACTGTTTTTT
NA	NA	TRBV7-2	TRBJ1-1	CASTTSRVTEAFF	TGTGCCAGCACCACCAGCCGGGTCACTGAAGCTTTCTTT
NA	NA	TRBV6-5	TRBJ2-2	CASWDLTNTGELFF	TGTGCCAGTTGGGACCTTACGAACACCGGGGAGCTGTTTTTT
NA	TRBD1	TRBV6-5	TRBJ1-1	CASAKRQGYTEAFF	TGTGCCAGCGCCAAAAGACAGGGCTACACTGAAGCTTTCTTT
NA	NA	TRBV6-6	TRBJ1-6	CASRREGSPLHF	TGTGCCAGCCGCCGGGAAGGCTCACCCCTCCACTTT
few	NA	TRBV30	TRBJ2-2	CAWRAAGLRTGELFF	TGTGCCTGGAGGGCAGCGGGCTTACGGACCGGGGAGCTGTTTTTT
NA	NA	TRBV21-1	TRBJ2-3	CASATQTSTDTQYF	TGTGCCAGCGCGACTCAGACCAGCACAGATACGCAGTATTTT
NA	NA	TRBV18	TRBJ1-4	CASSPLVTEKLFF	TGTGCCAGCTCACCACTCGTCACGGAAAAACTGTTTTTT
few	NA	TRBV7-3	TRBJ2-2	CASSEDWYNTGELFF	TGTGCCAGCAGCGAAGACTGGTATAACACCGGGGAGCTGTTTTTT
NA	NA	TRBV7-2	TRBJ2-2	CASSSLSGELFF	TGTGCCAGCAGCTCCCTCAGCGGGGAGCTGTTTTTT
NA	NA	TRBV5-8	TRBJ1-2	CASSSVDGAAKF	TGTGCCAGCAGCTCGGTTGACGGCGCGGCTAAGTTC
NA	NA	TRBV3-1/TRBV3-2	TRBJ1-5	CASSRGNQPQHF	TGTGCCAGCAGCCGGGGAAATCAGCCCCAGCATTTT
NA	TRBD2	TRBV18	TRBJ2-1	CASSPAGLAGWDEQFF	TGTGCCAGCTCACCCGCGGGACTAGCGGGGTGGGATGAGCAGTTCTTC
once	NA	TRBV18	TRBJ1-5	CASSPTGGVGQPQHF	TGTGCCAGCTCACCAACCGGGGGAGTTGGACAGCCCCAGCATTTT